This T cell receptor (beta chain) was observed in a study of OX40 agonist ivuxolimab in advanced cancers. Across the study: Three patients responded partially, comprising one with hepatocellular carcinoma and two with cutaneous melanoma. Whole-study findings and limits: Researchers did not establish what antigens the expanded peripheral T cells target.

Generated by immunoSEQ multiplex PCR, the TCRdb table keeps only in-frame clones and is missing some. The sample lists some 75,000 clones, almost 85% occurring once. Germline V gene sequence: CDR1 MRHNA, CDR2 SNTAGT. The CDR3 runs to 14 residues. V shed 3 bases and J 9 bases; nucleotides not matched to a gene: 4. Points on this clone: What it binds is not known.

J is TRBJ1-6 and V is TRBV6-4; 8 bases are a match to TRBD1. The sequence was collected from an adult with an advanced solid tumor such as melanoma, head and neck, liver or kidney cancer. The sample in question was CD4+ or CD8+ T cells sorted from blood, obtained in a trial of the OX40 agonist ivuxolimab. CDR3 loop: CASSEGTGSSPLHF. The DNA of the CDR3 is TGTGCCAGCAGTGAGGGGACAGGCAGTTCACCCCTCCACTTT.